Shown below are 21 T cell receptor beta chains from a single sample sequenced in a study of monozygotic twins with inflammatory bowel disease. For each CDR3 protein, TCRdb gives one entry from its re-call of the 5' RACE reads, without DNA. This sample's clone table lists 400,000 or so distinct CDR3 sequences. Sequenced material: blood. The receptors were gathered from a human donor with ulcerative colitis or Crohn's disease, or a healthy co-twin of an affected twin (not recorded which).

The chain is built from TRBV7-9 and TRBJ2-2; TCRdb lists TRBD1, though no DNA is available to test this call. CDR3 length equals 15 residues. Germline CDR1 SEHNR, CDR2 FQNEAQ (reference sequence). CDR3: CASSLRQLNTGELFF.

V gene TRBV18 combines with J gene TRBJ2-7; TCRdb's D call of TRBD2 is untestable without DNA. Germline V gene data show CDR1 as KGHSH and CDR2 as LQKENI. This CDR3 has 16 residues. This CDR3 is CASSPDRTSGVWEQYF.

This CDR3 reads CASSLGLAGGVVDTQYF. The rearrangement uses TRBV7-2 and TRBJ2-3; TCRdb reports TRBD2, a call that lacks DNA to check it against. Per germline, CDR1 SGHTA and CDR2 FQGNSA. This CDR3 is 17 amino acids long. The entire variable domain, with the rest obtained from reference TRBV7-2 and TRBJ2-3, is as follows: GAGVSQSPSNKVTEKGKDVELRCDPISGHTALYWYRQSLGQGLEFLIYFQGNSAPDKSGLPSDRFSAERTGGSVSTLTIQRTQQEDSAVYLCASSLGLAGGVVDTQYFGPGTRLTVL.

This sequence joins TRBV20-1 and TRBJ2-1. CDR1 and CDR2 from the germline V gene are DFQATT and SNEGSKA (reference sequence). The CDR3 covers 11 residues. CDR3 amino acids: CSAAQANEQFF.

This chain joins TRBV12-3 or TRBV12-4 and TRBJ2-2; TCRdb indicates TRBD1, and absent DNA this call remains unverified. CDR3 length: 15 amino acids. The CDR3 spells CASSLGQTITGELFF.

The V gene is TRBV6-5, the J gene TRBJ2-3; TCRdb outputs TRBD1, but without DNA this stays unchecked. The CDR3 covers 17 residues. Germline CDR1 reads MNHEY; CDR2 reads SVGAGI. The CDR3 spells CASSYAPTQGGEDTQYF.

The CDR3 sequence: CASSYSDLLSTDTQYF. V gene TRBV6-2 or TRBV6-3 combines with J gene TRBJ2-3. The CDR3 spans 16 residues. The germline gives CDR1 MNHEY, CDR2 SVGEGT.

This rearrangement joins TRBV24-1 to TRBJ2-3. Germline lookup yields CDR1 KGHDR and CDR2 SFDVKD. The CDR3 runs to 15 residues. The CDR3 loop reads CATSDSRKLSDTQYF.

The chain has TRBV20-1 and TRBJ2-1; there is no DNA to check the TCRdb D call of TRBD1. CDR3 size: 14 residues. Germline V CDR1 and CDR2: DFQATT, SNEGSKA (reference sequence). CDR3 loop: CSAKQGANYNEQFF.

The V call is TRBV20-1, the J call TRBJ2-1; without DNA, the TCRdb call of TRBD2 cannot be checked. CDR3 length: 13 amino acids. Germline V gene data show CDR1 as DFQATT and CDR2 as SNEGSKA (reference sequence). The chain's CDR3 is CSARPSLAGEQFF.

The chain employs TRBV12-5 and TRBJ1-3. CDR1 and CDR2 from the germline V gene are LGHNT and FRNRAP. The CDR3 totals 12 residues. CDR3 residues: CASGMTGNTIYF.

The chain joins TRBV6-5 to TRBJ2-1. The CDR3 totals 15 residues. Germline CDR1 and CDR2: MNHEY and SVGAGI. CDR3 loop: CASSYGGSSYNEQFF.

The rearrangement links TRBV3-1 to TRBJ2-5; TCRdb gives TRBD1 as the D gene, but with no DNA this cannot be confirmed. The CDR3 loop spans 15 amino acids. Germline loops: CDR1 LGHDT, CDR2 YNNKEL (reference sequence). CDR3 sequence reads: CASSQEVRGGETQYF.

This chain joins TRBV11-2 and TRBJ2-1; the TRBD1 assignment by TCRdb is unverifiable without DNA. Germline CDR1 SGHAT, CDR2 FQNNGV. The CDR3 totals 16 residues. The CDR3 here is CASTPSQGNPYNEQFF. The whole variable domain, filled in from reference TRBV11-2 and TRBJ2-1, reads EAGVAQSPRYKIIEKRQSVAFWCNPISGHATLYWYQQILGQGPKLLIQFQNNGVVDDSQLPKDRFSAERLKGVDSTLKIQPAKLEDSAVYLCASTPSQGNPYNEQFFGPGTRLTVL.

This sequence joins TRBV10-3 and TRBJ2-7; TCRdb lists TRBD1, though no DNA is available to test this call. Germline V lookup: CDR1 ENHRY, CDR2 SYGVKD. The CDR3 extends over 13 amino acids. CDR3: CAISDEGSYEQYF.

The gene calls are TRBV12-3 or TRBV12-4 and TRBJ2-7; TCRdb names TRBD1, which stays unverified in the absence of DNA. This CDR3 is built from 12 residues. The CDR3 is CASSRQGYEQYF.

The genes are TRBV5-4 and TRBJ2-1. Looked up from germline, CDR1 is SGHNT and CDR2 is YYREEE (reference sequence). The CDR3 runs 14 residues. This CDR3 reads CASSLDGAYNEQFF.

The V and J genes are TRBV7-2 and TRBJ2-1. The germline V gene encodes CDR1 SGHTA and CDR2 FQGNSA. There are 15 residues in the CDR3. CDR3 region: CASSFDTQPHNEQFF.

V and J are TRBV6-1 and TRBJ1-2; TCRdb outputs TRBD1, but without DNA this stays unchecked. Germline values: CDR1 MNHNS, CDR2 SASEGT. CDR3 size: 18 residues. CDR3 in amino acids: CASSPGGGTGAVGYGYTF.

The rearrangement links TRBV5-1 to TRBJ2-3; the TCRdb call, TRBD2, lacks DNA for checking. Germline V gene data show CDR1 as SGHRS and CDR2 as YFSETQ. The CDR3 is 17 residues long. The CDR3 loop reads CASSLVSSGGREDTQYF.

The CDR3 sequence is CASRGQVAYGYTF. The J gene is TRBJ1-2, the V gene TRBV6-6; with no DNA, the TCRdb D assignment of TRBD1 cannot be verified. The CDR3 extends over 13 amino acids. In germline, CDR1 is MNHNY, CDR2 SVGAGI (reference sequence).